A single sample gave rise to the 4 T cell receptor beta chains below, sequenced in a study of graft-versus-host responses after intestinal transplantation. Sequencing was performed with immunoSEQ multiplex PCR; in TCRdb, only in-frame clones are kept and a portion is missing. Among about 120,000 clones, approximately 95% were seen once, and the ten largest hold more than 0.1%. Antigens of these TCRs are unknown. Sequences were derived from unstimulated CD4+ T cells sorted from spleen or lymph node cells, sampled before intestinal transplant. The receptors come from a human donor who received an intestinal transplant.

The chain couples TRBV27 to TRBJ1-2; D is unresolved. This CDR3 has 11 amino acids. Looked up from germline, CDR1 is MNHEY and CDR2 is SMNVEV (reference sequence). V was pared by 6 bases and J by 6 bases, with 8 bases between. The CDR3 nucleotides read TGTGCCAGCAGGGGGTTCCATGGCTACACCTTC. It is translated as CASRGFHGYTF.

J is TRBJ2-1 and V is TRBV7-8, with 7 positions matching TRBD2. This CDR3 has 14 residues. In germline, CDR1 is SGHVS, CDR2 FQNEAQ. J was trimmed by 5 bases and V by 3 bases; bases with no gene match: 4. CDR3 nucleotides: TGTGCCAGCAGCTTGGAGCTAGCGGACAATGAGCAGTTCTTC. It codes for CASSLELADNEQFF.

The genes are TRBV5-1 and TRBJ1-2; D is unclear. Germline V gene lookup returns CDR1 SGHRS and CDR2 YFSETQ. Trimming shortened V by 0 bases and J by 4 bases, and 13 bases separated the two germline ends. The CDR3 runs 15 residues. The chain's CDR3 is CASSLDPWEGYGYTF. CDR3 DNA sequence: TGCGCCAGCAGCTTGGATCCTTGGGAAGGCTATGGCTACACCTTC.

V is TRBV5-4 and J is TRBJ1-1; TRBD1 is a possible D gene (6 bases). Trimming took off 4 bases at V and 1 base at J, with 8 bases between the two ends. The germline gives CDR1 SGHNT, CDR2 YYREEE (reference sequence). This CDR3 region has 13 residues. In nucleotides, the CDR3 is TGTGCCAGCAGCGTCAGGGGGAACACTGAAGCTTTCTTT. It yields the protein CASSVRGNTEAFF. The full variable domain, with the rest looked up from reference TRBV5-4 and TRBJ1-1, is ETGVTQSPTHLIKTRGQQVTLRCSSQSGHNTVSWYQQALGQGPQFIFQYYREEENGRGNFPPRFSGLQFPNYSSELNVNALELDDSALYLCASSVRGNTEAFFGQGTRLTVV.